This TCR beta chain was sequenced in a study of T cell repertoires in cytomegalovirus infection. The wider study: It was the public TCR beta signatures that indicated both CMV infection and matching HLA type.

This clonotype was found a few times. Its antigen is currently unknown. This CDR3 is 18 amino acids long. V was trimmed by 0 bases and J by 4 bases, leaving 20 bases between them. CDR1 LNHNV and CDR2 YYDKDF come from the germline V gene (reference sequence). The study's findings and limits: CMV-specific TCR beta clonotypes restricted by HLA-C dominated the ex vivo response. Cumulative public TCR beta family frequency identified CMV carriers with the relevant HLA.

TCRdb re-called the reads with MiXCR, one entry per CDR3 protein. The sample contains about 310,000 distinct CDR3 sequences, about 17% of which appear only once. This TCR was sampled from a human donor in good health (CMV status not recorded). Some clones in this sample may be carry-over from other donors' samples. Sequenced material: PBMCs. The genes are TRBV15 and TRBJ2-3, with D possibly matching TRBD2 (6 bases). The CDR3 bases are TGTGCCACCAGCAGAGAGGCGCCGGTTGGCGGGGTAGCAGATACGCAGTATTTT. This translates into CATSREAPVGGVADTQYF.